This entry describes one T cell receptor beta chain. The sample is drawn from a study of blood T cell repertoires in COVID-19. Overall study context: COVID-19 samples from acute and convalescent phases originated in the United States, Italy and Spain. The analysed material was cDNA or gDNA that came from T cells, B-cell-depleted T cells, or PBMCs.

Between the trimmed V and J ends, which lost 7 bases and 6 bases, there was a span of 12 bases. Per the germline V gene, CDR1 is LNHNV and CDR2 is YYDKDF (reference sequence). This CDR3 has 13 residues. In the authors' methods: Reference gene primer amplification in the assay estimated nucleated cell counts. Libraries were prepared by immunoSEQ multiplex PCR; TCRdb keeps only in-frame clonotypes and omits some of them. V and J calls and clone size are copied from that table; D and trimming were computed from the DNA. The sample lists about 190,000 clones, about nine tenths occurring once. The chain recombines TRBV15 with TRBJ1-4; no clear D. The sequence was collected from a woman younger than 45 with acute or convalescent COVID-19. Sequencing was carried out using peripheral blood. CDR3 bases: TGTGCCACCAAGAGGAGTATCTATGAAAAACTGTTTTTT. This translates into CATKRSIYEKLFF.